Listed here is a single TCR beta chain. The antigen is not known. This sample was included in a study of cytomegalovirus exposure and HLA in healthy donors. Study outcomes and limitations: For TCR beta chains, V- and J-gene trimming was later linked to a missense DCLRE1C variant. There was a cluster of highly shared sequence variants that was likely a sequencing artifact. In a later analysis, specific HLA alleles were associated with 15,000 to 20,000 TCR beta sequences at a 0.05 false discovery rate.

The CDR3 covers 13 residues. Trimming shortened V by 8 bases and J by 8 bases, and 18 bases separated the two germline ends. The V gene's germline CDR1 is SEHNR and CDR2 FQNEAQ (reference sequence). Both 60 Vbeta primers and 13 Jbeta primers went into the PCR. Sequencing used immunoSEQ multiplex PCR; TCRdb keeps in-frame clones, though not all of them. The table lists hundreds of thousands of clones, 75% to 90% of them singletons. This chain links TRBV7-9 with TRBJ1-2; a possible D gene is TRBD1 (6 bases). The sequence came from a boy aged 2 to 9 in good health and CMV-seronegative. Sequenced sample: PBMCs. CDR3 region: CASDPGPQGGYTF. In DNA, the CDR3 is TGTGCCAGCGACCCTGGGCCCCAGGGGGGCTACACCTTC.